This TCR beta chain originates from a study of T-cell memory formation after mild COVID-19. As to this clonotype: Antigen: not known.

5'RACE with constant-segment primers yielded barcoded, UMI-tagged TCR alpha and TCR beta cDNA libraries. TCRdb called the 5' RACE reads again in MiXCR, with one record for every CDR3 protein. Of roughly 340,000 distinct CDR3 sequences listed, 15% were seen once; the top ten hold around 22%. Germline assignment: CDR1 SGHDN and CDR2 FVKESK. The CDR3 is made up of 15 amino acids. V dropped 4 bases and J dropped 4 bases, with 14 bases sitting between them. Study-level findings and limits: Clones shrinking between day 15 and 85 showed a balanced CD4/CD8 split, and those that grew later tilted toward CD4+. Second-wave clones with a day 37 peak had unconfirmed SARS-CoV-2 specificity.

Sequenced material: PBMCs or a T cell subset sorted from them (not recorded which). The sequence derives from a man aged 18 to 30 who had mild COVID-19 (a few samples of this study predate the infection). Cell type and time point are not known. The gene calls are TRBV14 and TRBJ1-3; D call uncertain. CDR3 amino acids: CASSLSREGGNTIYF. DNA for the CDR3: TGTGCCAGCAGCCTGTCGAGGGAAGGGGGAAACACCATATATTTT.